This T cell receptor beta chain was identified in a study of T cells in Graves' hyperthyroidism and ophthalmopathy (dated by TCRdb to between 2018 and 2021). With respect to the entire study: Peripheral blood was collected at initial diagnosis, before any treatment. Prospective prediction of ophthalmopathy was tested in an independent validation cohort consisting of under 20 hyperthyroidism patients and approximately 16 patients who later progressed to ophthalmopathy. The paper describes TCR Vbeta CDR3 sequencing of 135 peripheral blood samples, made up of 43 ophthalmopathy patients, 70 to 75 hyperthyroidism patients and 17 progressor patients. In several Graves' hyperthyroidism patients, the study also compared T-cell repertoires from thyroid tissue with T-cell repertoires from blood. The 75 to 100 discovery patients were randomly split 7:3 into training and test sets. TCR V-J signatures able to tell the groups apart were searched for in a discovery cohort of approximately 95 patients, of whom approximately 40 had Graves' ophthalmopathy and about 60 had stable Graves' hyperthyroidism. Once sampling was done, hyperthyroidism patients were given methimazole at a starting dose of 30 mg daily, whereas ophthalmopathy patients were given high-dose intravenous methylprednisolone. Broad study findings and their caveats: No statistical method was used to fix the sample size in advance, and group allocation was not hidden from the investigators. In validation, the model predicted progression to ophthalmopathy with roughly 70% sensitivity and roughly 75% specificity, a median of about six months before onset. Most expanded thyroid clonotypes (frequency above 0.001) were also detected in blood, suggesting blood repertoires may reflect thyroid immune responses. In cross-validation, a model built on a 13 V-J signature told ophthalmopathy apart from stable hyperthyroidism with 85% to 90% sensitivity and around 83% specificity, and in testing the same model reached 80%/75%.

The germline V gene specifies MNHNS as CDR1 and SASEGT as CDR2. The CDR3 runs 16 amino acids, cysteine and phenylalanine included. CDR3 DNA is the only sequence kept; it has 48 bases, read in frame from the first base. Here V drops 5 bases and J drops 7 bases, and the junction holds 9 bases not matched to any gene. The TCR beta CDR3 regions were amplified from the RNA transcripts. The first round of RT-PCR for the TCR CDR3 was performed with the HTBI primer set and the Qiagen OneStep RT-PCR kit. A second multiplex PCR round built the libraries, followed by size selection and purification. Sequencing of the libraries was done on an Illumina HiSeq2000 using paired-end 100 bp reads. Concerning the study's data processing: SOAPnuke was used to process the raw data, throwing out any read that contained adapters or uncalled bases, had a mean Phred below 15, or lacked an exact constant-primer or identifier match. COPE v1.2.5 was used to merge high-quality paired reads, and clonotypes were defined as unique nucleotide sequences. MiTCR v1.1 was used to align the clonotypes against IMGT TRBV, TRBD and TRBJ reference segments. Analysis was restricted to V-J combinations with a frequency above 0.0001, which covered roughly 99% of repertoires. A TCS score was defined as the ratio of F50 (clonal expansion) to E x V (chaos), with BLOSUM62-based TCRdist applied between CDR3 peptides within each V-J. Welch's t-statistics and random forest reduced 500 to 650 V-J features to fewer than 15, which were used in a naive Bayes classifier (R e1071). TCRdb cleaned the public reads at Q25 with fastp, built clones with MiXCR and kept in-frame beta chains. When rows share a CDR3 protein, they turn into one entry using the most common DNA and genes. The V and J calls here are based on TCRdb, not the publication. The sample yields 330,000 or so distinct CDR3 sequences; roughly 19% were counted once. The ten top clones hold 35% to 40% of the sample.

In the case of this clonotype: Its antigen is unknown. It has no much larger one-base neighbor in the sample; base qualities were not kept.

Ophthalmopathy patients had moderately to severely active disease, with a Clinical Activity Score of 3 or more, a NOSPECS grade of 4 or more, and a disease duration of less than 3 months. The study excluded patients with uncontrolled infections, other autoimmune diseases, pregnancy or lactation. Diagnoses were based on clinical symptoms, serum thyroxine and TRAb, thyroid ultrasound and orbital computed tomography. PBMCs were separated from over 9 ml of fresh peripheral blood using Ficoll-Paque density gradient centrifugation. Total RNA was extracted with Trizol reagent, and quality was checked on an Agilent 2100 Bioanalyzer.

Input material: blood. In this chain, TRBV6-1 is recombined with TRBJ1-4, and 11 junctional nucleotides match TRBD1. The sequence was collected from a man aged 50-60 years with Graves' ophthalmopathy. The DNA reads as follows: TGTGCCAGCAGTCGGGACAGGGGGTGTGAAGGTGAAAAACTGTTTTTT. It encodes CASSRDRGCEGEKLFF.